A selection of T cell receptor beta chains follows, all from one sample in a study of blood T cell repertoires in COVID-19. Profiled with immunoSEQ multiplex PCR; TCRdb holds only in-frame clones, not every one. The sample carries approximately 400,000 clones, under 85% recorded once. Specimen: PBMCs or T cells enriched from blood (not recorded which). These receptors originate from a woman aged 45 to 65 who had recovered from COVID-19. CDR3s include the opening cysteine and the closing phenylalanine or tryptophan. Each record gives: J gene, D gene, CDR3 length, V gene, clone size, CDR3 DNA, CDR3 protein. A D gene is named only where the DNA matches it firmly. The size field is filled for only some rows; it gives once, few, many or a size class.

TRBJ1-1 | TRBD1 | 15 | TRBV6-5 | - | TGTGCCAGCAGCAAGACAGGGGTGGGGAACACTGAAGCTTTCTTT | CASSKTGVGNTEAFF
TRBJ1-2 | - | 14 | TRBV5-5 | - | TGTGCCAGCAGCTTGGGAGGGGGTTGGTATGGCTACACCTTC | CASSLGGGWYGYTF
TRBJ2-7 | - | 16 | TRBV27 | - | TGTGCCAGCAGTTTAGAAAGGTCCATACGGGGGTACGAGCAGTACTTC | CASSLERSIRGYEQYF
TRBJ1-2 | TRBD1 | 15 | TRBV4-1 | - | TGCGCCAGCAGCCAAGTAGAGACAGGGGGCTTTGGCTACACCTTC | CASSQVETGGFGYTF
TRBJ2-3 | - | 11 | TRBV2 | - | TGTGCCAGCAGTGAACCGGATACGCAGTATTTT | CASSEPDTQYF
TRBJ2-5 | TRBD2 | 17 | TRBV3-1/TRBV3-2 | - | TGTGCCAGCAGCCGCTCTAGCGGGGGGGCCCATGTAGAGACCCAGTACTTC | CASSRSSGGAHVETQYF
TRBJ1-3 | - | 14 | TRBV30 | few | TGTGCCTGGAGCGGAGACAGCTCTGGAAACACCATATATTTT | CAWSGDSSGNTIYF
TRBJ1-3 | - | 16 | TRBV13 | - | TGTGCCAGCAGCTTAGTGGGCGGGTCCTCTGGAAACACCATATATTTT | CASSLVGGSSGNTIYF
TRBJ1-1 | TRBD1 | 18 | TRBV19 | - | TGTGCCAGTAGTATAGATTCGGGCAGGGGGCAGGGGAGCACTGAAGCTTTCTTT | CASSIDSGRGQGSTEAFF
TRBJ2-3 | TRBD1 | 15 | TRBV7-8 | - | TGTGCCAGCAGCGCCCACAGGGGCGGCACAGATACGCAGTATTTT | CASSAHRGGTDTQYF
TRBJ2-7 | TRBD1 | 14 | TRBV5-1 | - | TGCGCCAGCAGCCCAAGGACAGGGGGCTACGAGCAGTACTTC | CASSPRTGGYEQYF
TRBJ1-2 | TRBD1 | 16 | TRBV5-6 | - | TGTGCCAGCAGCTTGGCCATATTGGCAGGGGGCTTAGGCTACACCTTC | CASSLAILAGGLGYTF
TRBJ1-5 | - | 14 | TRBV6-5 | - | TGTGCCAGCAGCCCAATGGGGGCCTATCAGCCCCAGCATTTT | CASSPMGAYQPQHF
TRBJ2-1 | - | 12 | TRBV25-1 | - | TGTGCCAGCAGTGAAGCTAACAATGAGCAGTTCTTC | CASSEANNEQFF
TRBJ1-1 | TRBD1 | 14 | TRBV6-5 | - | TGTGCCAGCAAGGGACAGGGAGTTATTACTGAAGCTTTCTTT | CASKGQGVITEAFF
TRBJ2-7 | - | 14 | TRBV7-9 | - | TGTGCCAGCAGCAGGACTACCATCTCCTACGAGCAGTACTTC | CASSRTTISYEQYF
TRBJ2-5 | - | 15 | TRBV30 | - | TGTGCCTGGAGTGTAGGGGGGACAGCGCAAGAGACCCAGTACTTC | CAWSVGGTAQETQYF
TRBJ1-1 | - | 14 | TRBV5-4 | - | TGTGCCAGCAGCTCCGGGACTTTCAACACTGAAGCTTTCTTT | CASSSGTFNTEAFF
TRBJ2-6 | - | 17 | TRBV7-9 | - | TGTGCCAGCAGCTTAGCGCGGGGGCTCTCGGGGGCCAACGTCCTGACTTTC | CASSLARGLSGANVLTF
TRBJ2-5 | TRBD1 | 17 | TRBV7-2 | - | TGTGCCAGCAGCCCCGCGCGGACAGGGGTAGCGAAAGAGACCCAGTACTTC | CASSPARTGVAKETQYF
TRBJ1-3 | - | 15 | TRBV7-3 | - | TGTGCCAGCAGCTTAACAGCTAGCTCTGGAAACACCATATATTTT | CASSLTASSGNTIYF
TRBJ1-1 | TRBD1 | 16 | TRBV6-6 | - | TGTGCCAGCAGTTACAGTCAGGACAGGGTTGACCCTGAAGCTTTCTTT | CASSYSQDRVDPEAFF
TRBJ2-5 | - | 14 | TRBV11-2 | - | TGTGCCAGCAGCCCTAGAGGGCTAGCCGAGACCCAGTACTTC | CASSPRGLAETQYF
TRBJ1-2 | - | 14 | TRBV14 | - | TGTGCCAGCAGCCAAGGACAGGTGAACTATGGCTACACCTTC | CASSQGQVNYGYTF
TRBJ1-2 | - | 14 | TRBV5-6 | - | TGTGCCAGCGCCCCGGGGGGGAGTAACTATGGCTACACCTTC | CASAPGGSNYGYTF
TRBJ1-1 | TRBD1 | 14 | TRBV3-1/TRBV3-2 | - | TGTGCCAGCAGCCCCCAGGACAGGGACACTGAAGCTTTCTTT | CASSPQDRDTEAFF
TRBJ1-1 | - | 16 | TRBV4-1 | - | TGCGCCAGCAGCCAGTCCGGAAATCGGGAGTACACTGAAGCTTTCTTT | CASSQSGNREYTEAFF
TRBJ2-1 | TRBD2 | 13 | TRBV15 | - | TGTGCCACCAGCAGAGATCGGATAGCGGGAGGAGTCTTC | CATSRDRIAGGVF
TRBJ1-2 | TRBD1 | 13 | TRBV27 | - | TGTGCCAGCAGTTTGGACAGGAGCTATGGCTACACCTTC | CASSLDRSYGYTF
TRBJ2-1 | TRBD1 | 15 | TRBV6-2/TRBV6-3 | - | TGTGCCAGCAGTTGGGACAGTTTGAGTAAGAATGAGCAGTTCTTC | CASSWDSLSKNEQFF
TRBJ2-1 | TRBD2 | 16 | TRBV27 | - | TGTGCCAGCAGTTCGGTAGCGGGAGGCGCCTACAATGAGCAGTTCTTC | CASSSVAGGAYNEQFF
TRBJ2-7 | - | 17 | TRBV5-4 | once | TGTGCCAGCAGCCGGGGGGGCGAGACAGGGCCGTCCTACGAGCAGTACTTC | CASSRGGETGPSYEQYF
TRBJ1-1 | - | 13 | TRBV19 | - | TGTGCCAGTAGTCCAACACGGAACACTGAAGCTTTCTTT | CASSPTRNTEAFF